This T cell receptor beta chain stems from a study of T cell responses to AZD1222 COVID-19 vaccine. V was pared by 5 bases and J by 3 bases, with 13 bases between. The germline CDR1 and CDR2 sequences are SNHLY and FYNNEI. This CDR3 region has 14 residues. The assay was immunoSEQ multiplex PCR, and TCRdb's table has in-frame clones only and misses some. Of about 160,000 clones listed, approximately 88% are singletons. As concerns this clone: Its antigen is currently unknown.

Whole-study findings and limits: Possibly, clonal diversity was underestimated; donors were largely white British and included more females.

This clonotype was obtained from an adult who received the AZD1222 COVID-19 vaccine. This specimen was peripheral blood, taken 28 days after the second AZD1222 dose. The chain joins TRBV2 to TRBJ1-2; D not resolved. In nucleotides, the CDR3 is TGTGCCAGCAGTAGTTCCTCTAACGACTATGGCTACACCTTC. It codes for CASSSSSNDYGYTF. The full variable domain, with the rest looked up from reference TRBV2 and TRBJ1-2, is EPEVTQTPSHQVTQMGQEVILRCVPISNHLYFYWYRQILGQKVEFLVSFYNNEISEKSEIFDDQFSVERPDGSNFTLKIRSTKLEDSAMYFCASSSSSNDYGYTFGSGTRLTVV.